This T cell receptor beta chain came from a study of primary melanoma T cells and metastatic recurrence (dated by TCRdb to about 2020). A note on the overall study: A total of 150 to 200 primary melanomas made up the cohort, all of stage T2 to T4 and more than 1 mm thick. Whether T-cell fraction and T-cell repertoire clonality in primary melanoma tumors predicted patient outcome was tested in the study. The sequencing-derived T-cell fraction was compared with histopathological grading of tumor-infiltrating lymphocytes. The T-cell fraction measured by TCR beta sequencing was compared against progression-free survival as the clinical outcome.

The primary melanoma of each patient had been surgically resected and was considered potentially curable but at risk of metastatic recurrence. What the work shows at the level of the full study, not this receptor alone: Reportedly, adding T-cell fraction to tumor thickness improved progression-free survival prediction more than adding any other histopathological variable did. Progression-free survival was reportedly predicted by the tumor T-cell fraction independently of thickness, ulceration, mitotic rate and age. A T-cell fraction above 20% appeared protective regardless of ulceration status, mitotic rate or nodal disease. The authors presented an effective T-cell-mediated antitumor response in primary melanoma only as a suggestion and not as a demonstrated mechanism.

Library construction relied on the immunoSEQ multiplex PCR assay. High-throughput sequencing of the T-cell receptor beta chain was performed on primary melanoma tumor tissue. The study's own analysis went as follows. TCRB CDR3 sharing between samples and the distribution of insertions and deletions were included in the repertoire analyses. The predictive value of the T-cell fraction was ranked against histopathological variables by a gradient-boosted model. TCRdb stores this immuneACCESS table with in-frame sequences only. Part of the clones is absent; in the studies checked, under half of the shortfall reflects unresolved V genes, and no reason is known for the rest. V and J calls and clone size are copied from that table; D and trimming were computed from the DNA. Present in this sample are under 200 clones, 84% of which were seen just once. The ten biggest clones cover less than 11% of the sample.

Comment on this clone: The specificity of this receptor is unknown. Base qualities are not provided; no much larger clone lies one nucleotide away.

The receptor comes from a human donor with melanoma. The sequenced material came from melanoma tumor tissue.

The nucleotide sequence is given as TGTGCCAGTAGTACTACAGGGAGGTCTGAAGCTTTCTTT. It translates as CASSTTGRSEAFF. The chain is made from TRBV19 and TRBJ1-1; a tentative D match to TRBD1 spans 6 bases. The V end loses 4 bases and the J end loses 6 bases, and a stretch of 12 bases separates them. From its cysteine to its phenylalanine, the CDR3 spans 13 amino acids. Left in the record is the CDR3 DNA by itself, 39 bases read in frame from the first base. CDR1 and CDR2 (LNHDA, SQIVND) derive from the germline V gene (reference sequence).